This TCR beta chain is drawn from a study of shared clonotypes between healthy human individuals. General study findings and limits: Sampling used blood alone; tissue repertoires probably differ.

Donors included only healthy HIV-negative adults lacking recent acute infections or vaccinations. Note on this clone: Its matching antigen is unknown.

Clones were read by immunoSEQ multiplex PCR, and TCRdb kept only the in-frame ones, dropping some. The sample yields 470,000 or so clones, around four fifths seen once. The receptor's source is a woman between 40 and 55 years old in good health. Some clones in this sample may be carry-over from other donors' samples. The sample taken for sequencing was PBMCs.

CDR3 sequence (DNA): TGCAGCGTTGAAGATACGGGGGAGAGCTCCTACAATGAGCAGTTCTTC. Translated: CSVEDTGESSYNEQFF. J is TRBJ2-1 and V is TRBV29-1, with D perhaps TRBD2 (6 bases). The CDR3 length is 16 residues. V lost 0 bases and J lost 0, with 12 bases in between. Germline lookup yields CDR1 SQVTM and CDR2 ANQGSEA.